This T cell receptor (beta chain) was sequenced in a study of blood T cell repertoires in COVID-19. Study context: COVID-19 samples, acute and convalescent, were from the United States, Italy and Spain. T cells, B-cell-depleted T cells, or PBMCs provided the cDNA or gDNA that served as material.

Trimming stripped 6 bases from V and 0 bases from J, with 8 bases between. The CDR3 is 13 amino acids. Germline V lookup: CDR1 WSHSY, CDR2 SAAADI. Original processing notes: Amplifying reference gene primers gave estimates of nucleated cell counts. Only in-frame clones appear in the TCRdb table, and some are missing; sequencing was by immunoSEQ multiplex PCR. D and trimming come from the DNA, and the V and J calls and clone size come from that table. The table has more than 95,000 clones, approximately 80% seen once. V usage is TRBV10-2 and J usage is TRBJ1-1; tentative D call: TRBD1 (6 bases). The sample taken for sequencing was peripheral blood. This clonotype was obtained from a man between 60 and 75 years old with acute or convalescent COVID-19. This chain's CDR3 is CASSGQLNTEAFF. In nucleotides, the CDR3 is TGCGCCAGCAGCGGACAGCTGAACACTGAAGCTTTCTTT.